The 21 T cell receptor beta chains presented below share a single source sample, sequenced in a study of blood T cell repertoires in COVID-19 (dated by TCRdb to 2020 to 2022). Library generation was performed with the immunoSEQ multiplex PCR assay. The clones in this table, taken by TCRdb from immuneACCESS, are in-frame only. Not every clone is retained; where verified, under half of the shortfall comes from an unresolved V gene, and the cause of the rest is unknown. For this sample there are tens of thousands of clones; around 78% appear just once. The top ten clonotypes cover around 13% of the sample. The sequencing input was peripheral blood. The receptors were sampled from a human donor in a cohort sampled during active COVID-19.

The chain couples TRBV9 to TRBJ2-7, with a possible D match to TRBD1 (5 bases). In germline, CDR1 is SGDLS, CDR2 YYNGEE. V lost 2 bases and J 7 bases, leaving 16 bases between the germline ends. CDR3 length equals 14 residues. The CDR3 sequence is CASSVLTGRGEQYF. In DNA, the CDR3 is TGTGCCAGCAGCGTGCTAACAGGCCGAGGAGAGCAGTACTTC. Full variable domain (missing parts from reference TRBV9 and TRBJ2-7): DSGVTQTPKHLITATGQRVTLRCSPRSGDLSVYWYQQSLDQGLQFLIQYYNGEERAKGNILERFSAQQFPDLHSELNLSSLELGDSALYFCASSVLTGRGEQYFGPGTRLTVT.

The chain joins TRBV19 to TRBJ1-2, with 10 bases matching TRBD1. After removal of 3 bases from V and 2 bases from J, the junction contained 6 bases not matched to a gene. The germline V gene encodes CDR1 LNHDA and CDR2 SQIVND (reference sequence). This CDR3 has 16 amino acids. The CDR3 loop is CASSILGTGENYGYTF. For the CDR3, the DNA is TGTGCCAGTAGTATCCTCGGGACAGGGGAAAACTATGGCTACACCTTC.

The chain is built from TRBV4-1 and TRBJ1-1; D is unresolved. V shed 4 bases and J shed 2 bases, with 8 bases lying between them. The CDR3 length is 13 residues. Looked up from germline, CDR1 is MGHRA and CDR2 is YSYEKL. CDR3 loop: CASSRAGNTEAFF. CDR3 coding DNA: TGCGCCAGCAGCCGGGCCGGAAACACTGAAGCTTTCTTT.

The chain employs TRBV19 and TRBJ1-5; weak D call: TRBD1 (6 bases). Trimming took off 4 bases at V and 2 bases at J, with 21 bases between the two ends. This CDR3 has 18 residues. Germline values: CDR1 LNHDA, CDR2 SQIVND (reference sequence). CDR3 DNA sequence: TGTGCCAGTAGTACCGGGACCGGGGGGGGGCGAGGCAATCAGCCCCAGCATTTT. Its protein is CASSTGTGGGRGNQPQHF.

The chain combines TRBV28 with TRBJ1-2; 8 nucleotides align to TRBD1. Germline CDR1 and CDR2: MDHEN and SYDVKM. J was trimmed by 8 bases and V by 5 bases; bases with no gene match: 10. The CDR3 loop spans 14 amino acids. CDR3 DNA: TGTGCCAGCAGTCCTGGACAGGGTTACGGGGGCTACACCTTC. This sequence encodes CASSPGQGYGGYTF.

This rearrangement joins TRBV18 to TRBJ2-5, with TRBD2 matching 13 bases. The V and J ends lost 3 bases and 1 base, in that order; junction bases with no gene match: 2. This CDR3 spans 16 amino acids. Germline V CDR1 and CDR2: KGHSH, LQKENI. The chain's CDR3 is CASSPGLAGLQETQYF. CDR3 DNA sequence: TGTGCCAGCTCACCGGGACTAGCGGGGCTCCAAGAGACCCAGTACTTC. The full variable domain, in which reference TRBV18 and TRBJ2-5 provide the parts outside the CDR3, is NAGVMQNPRHLVRRRGQEARLRCSPMKGHSHVYWYRQLPEEGLKFMVYLQKENIIDESGMPKERFSAEFPKEGPSILRIQQVVRGDSAAYFCASSPGLAGLQETQYFGPGTRLLVL.

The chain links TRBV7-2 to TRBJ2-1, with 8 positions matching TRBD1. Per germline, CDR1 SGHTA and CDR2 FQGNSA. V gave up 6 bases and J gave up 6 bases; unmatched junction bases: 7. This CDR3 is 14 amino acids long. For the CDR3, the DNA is TGTGCCAGCAGTCTGGAGGACAGGGCCAATGAGCAGTTCTTC. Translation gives CASSLEDRANEQFF.

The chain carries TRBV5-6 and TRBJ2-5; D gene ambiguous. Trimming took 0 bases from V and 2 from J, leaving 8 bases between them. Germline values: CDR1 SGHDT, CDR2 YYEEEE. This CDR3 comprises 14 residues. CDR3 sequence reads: CASSLVDLQETQYF. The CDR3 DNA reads TGTGCCAGCAGCTTGGTAGACTTACAAGAGACCCAGTACTTC.

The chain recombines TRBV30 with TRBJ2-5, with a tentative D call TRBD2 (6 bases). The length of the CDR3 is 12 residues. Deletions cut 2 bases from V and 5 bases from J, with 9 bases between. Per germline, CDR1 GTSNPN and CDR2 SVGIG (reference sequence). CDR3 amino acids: CAWSRGDETQYF. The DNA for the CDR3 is TGTGCCTGGAGTCGCGGGGATGAGACCCAGTACTTC.

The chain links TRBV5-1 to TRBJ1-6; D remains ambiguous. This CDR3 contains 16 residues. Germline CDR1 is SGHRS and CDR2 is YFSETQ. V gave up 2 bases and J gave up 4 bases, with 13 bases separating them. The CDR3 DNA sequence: TGCGCCAGCAGCTTTGGAGTACAAGAATATAATTCACCCCTCCACTTT. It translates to CASSFGVQEYNSPLHF.

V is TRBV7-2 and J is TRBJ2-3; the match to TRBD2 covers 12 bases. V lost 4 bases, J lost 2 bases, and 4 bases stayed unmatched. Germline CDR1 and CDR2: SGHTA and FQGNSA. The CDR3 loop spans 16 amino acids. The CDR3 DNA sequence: TGTGCCAGCAGCTCCGGACTAGCGGGGAACACAGATACGCAGTATTTT. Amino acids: CASSSGLAGNTDTQYF.

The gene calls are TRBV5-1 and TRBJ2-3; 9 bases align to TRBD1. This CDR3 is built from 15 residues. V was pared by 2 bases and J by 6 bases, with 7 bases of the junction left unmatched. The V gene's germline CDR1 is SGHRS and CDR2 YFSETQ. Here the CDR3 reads CASSLQGAVGDTQYF. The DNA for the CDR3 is TGCGCCAGCAGCTTACAGGGGGCGGTTGGGGATACGCAGTATTTT.

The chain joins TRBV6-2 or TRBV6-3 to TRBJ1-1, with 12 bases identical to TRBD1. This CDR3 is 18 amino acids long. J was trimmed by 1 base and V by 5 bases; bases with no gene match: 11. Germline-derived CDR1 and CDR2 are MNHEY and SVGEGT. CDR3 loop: CASSRSGTGGAWNTEAFF. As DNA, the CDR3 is TGTGCCAGCAGTCGCTCCGGGACAGGGGGCGCTTGGAACACTGAAGCTTTCTTT.

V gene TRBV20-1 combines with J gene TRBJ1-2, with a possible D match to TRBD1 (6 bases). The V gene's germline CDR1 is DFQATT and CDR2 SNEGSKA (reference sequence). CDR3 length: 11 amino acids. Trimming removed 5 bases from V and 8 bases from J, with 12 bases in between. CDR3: CSAQTGRGYTF. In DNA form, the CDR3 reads TGCAGTGCTCAAACAGGGCGCGGCTACACCTTC.

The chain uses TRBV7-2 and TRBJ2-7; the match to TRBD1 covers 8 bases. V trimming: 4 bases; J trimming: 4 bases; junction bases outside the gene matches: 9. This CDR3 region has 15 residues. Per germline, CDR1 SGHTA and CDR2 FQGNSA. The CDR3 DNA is TGTGCCAGCAGCTGGACCGGGACAGGAGATTACGAGCAGTACTTC. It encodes CASSWTGTGDYEQYF.

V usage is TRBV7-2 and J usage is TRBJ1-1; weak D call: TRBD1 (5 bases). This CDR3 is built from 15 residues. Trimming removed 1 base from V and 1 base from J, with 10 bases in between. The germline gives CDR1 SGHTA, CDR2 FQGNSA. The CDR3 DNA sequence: TGTGCCAGCAGCTTAGTGGGGGGTGGGAACACTGAAGCTTTCTTT. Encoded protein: CASSLVGGGNTEAFF.

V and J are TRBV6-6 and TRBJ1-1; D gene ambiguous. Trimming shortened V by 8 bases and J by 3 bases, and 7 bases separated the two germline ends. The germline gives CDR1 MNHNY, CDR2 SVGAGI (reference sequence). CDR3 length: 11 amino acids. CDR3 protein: CASHGDTEAFF. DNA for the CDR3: TGTGCCAGCCACGGGGACACTGAAGCTTTCTTT.

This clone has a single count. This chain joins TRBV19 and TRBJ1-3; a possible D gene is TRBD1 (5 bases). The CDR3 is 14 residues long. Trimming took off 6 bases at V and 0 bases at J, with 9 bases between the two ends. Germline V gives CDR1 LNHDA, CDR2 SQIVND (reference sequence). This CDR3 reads CASRRDSSGNTIYF. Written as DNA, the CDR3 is TGTGCCAGTAGGAGAGACAGCTCTGGAAACACCATATATTTT.

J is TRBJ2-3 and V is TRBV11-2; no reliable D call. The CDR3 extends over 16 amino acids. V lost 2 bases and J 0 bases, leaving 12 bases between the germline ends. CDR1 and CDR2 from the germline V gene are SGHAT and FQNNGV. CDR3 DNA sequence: TGTGCCAGCAGCTTAATGAGAAGTTCTAGCACAGATACGCAGTATTTT. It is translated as CASSLMRSSSTDTQYF.

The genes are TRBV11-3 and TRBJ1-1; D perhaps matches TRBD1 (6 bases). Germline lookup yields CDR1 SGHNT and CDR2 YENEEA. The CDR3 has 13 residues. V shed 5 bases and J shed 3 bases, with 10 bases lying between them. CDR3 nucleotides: TGTGCCAGCAGCCCGAACAGGGACACTGAAGCTTTCTTT. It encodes CASSPNRDTEAFF.

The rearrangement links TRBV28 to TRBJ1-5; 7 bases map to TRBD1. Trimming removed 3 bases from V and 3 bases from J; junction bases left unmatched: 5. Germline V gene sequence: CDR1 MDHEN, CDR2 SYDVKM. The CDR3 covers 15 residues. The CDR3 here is CASSLWQGDNQPQHF. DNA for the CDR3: TGTGCCAGCAGTTTGTGGCAGGGGGACAATCAGCCCCAGCATTTT.